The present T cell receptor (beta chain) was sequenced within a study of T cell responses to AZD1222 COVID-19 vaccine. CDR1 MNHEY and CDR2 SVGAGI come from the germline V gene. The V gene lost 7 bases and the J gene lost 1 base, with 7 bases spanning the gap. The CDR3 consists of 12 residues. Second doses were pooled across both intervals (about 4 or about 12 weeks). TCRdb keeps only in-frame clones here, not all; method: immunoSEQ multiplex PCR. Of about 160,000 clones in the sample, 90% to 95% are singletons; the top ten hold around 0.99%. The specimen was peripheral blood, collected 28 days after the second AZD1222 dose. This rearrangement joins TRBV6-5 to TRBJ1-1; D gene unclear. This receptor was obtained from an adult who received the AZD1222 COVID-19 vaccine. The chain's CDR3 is CASMGRNTEAFF. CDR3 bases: TGTGCCAGCATGGGGAGGAACACTGAAGCTTTCTTT.